This T cell receptor (beta chain) came from a study of cytotoxic CD8 clonotypes in ibrutinib-treated CLL. Repertoires were generated with immunoSEQ multiplex PCR, while TCRdb's copy carries only in-frame clones and drops some. Here the sample spans approximately 25,000 clones, approximately 70% being singletons. The sequence came from a human donor with chronic lymphocytic leukemia. The sample was PBMCs, taken at disease progression, from a patient treated with ibrutinib.

The CDR3 protein is CASSFRGLQRDTIYF. For the CDR3, the DNA is TGCGCCAGCAGCTTCAGGGGGTTGCAGAGGGACACCATATATTTT. The J gene is TRBJ1-3, the V gene TRBV5-1; 7 bases are shared with TRBD1. The junction had 10 bases not matched to a gene; V was cut back by 2 bases and J by 8 bases. Germline assignment: CDR1 SGHRS and CDR2 YFSETQ. The CDR3 runs 15 residues.